This is a list of T cell receptor beta chains from one sample in a study of human T cells and chemical hapten exposure. TCRdb called the RACE reads again in MiXCR, with one record for every CDR3 protein. The sample lists 40,000 or so distinct CDR3 sequences; roughly 12% were seen once. The sample consisted of whole blood, taken in connection with sensitization to the hapten diphenylcyclopropenone (DPC). The origin of the receptors is a woman between 40 and 55 years old with alopecia areata. Some clones in this sample may be carry-over from other donors' samples. Each CDR3 is given with its conserved first and last residue. The D gene is left open where the match is weak. Size is omitted from some rows. Given values are once, few, many or a class for expanded clones.

>.|TRBV20-1|.|TRBJ1-1
CSVKQGNTEAFF
TGCAGTGTGAAACAGGGCAACACTGAAGCTTTCTTT
>.|TRBV9|many|TRBJ2-6
CASSEARANVLTF
TGTGCCAGCAGCGAGGCCCGGGCCAACGTCCTGACTTTC
>.|TRBV20-1|.|TRBJ2-5
CSAPRTTQETQYF
TGCAGTGCTCCTCGGACTACCCAAGAGACCCAGTACTTC
>.|TRBV30|many|TRBJ1-5
CAWSQGQPQHF
TGTGCCTGGAGCCAGGGACAGCCCCAGCATTTT
>.|TRBV28|.|TRBJ2-7
CASSVSYEQYF
TGTGCCAGCAGCGTTAGCTACGAGCAGTACTTC
>.|TRBV19|many|TRBJ1-5
CASSPDRNQPQHF
TGTGCCAGTAGCCCGGACAGAAATCAGCCCCAGCATTTT
>.|TRBV3-1|many|TRBJ2-6
CASSQESGVDGANVLTF
TGTGCCAGCAGCCAAGAGTCGGGGGTTGACGGGGCCAACGTCCTGACTTTC
>.|TRBV5-1|once|TRBJ2-7
CASSTQGLSYEQYF
TGCGCCAGCAGCACCCAGGGTTTGTCCTACGAGCAGTACTTC
>.|TRBV7-9|few|TRBJ1-1
CASSLIGADTEAFF
TGTGCCAGCAGCTTAATCGGGGCGGACACTGAAGCTTTCTTT
>.|TRBV27|few|TRBJ2-1
CASSFGQGRNEQFF
TGTGCCAGCAGTTTCGGTCAGGGGAGGAATGAGCAGTTCTTC
>.|TRBV12-2|.|TRBJ2-7
CASRLESWAEREQYF
TGTGCAAGTCGCTTAGAAAGTTGGGCAGAGCGCGAGCAGTACTTC
>.|TRBV11-2|.|TRBJ2-7
CASSSDVHSYEQYF
TGTGCCAGCAGCTCAGACGTCCATTCCTACGAGCAGTACTTC
>.|TRBV28|.|TRBJ1-5
CASRQTQGSHQPQHF
TGTGCCAGCAGACAGACTCAGGGATCACATCAGCCCCAGCATTTT
>.|TRBV3-1|few|TRBJ2-2
CASSPGTANTGELFF
TGTGCCAGCAGCCCCGGGACGGCGAACACCGGGGAGCTGTTTTTT
>.|TRBV5-1|few|TRBJ1-3
CASSLYTSGNTIYF
TGCGCCAGCAGCTTGTACACCTCTGGAAACACCATATATTTT
>.|TRBV2|.|TRBJ2-5
CASSPDREETQYF
TGTGCCAGCAGCCCAGACAGAGAAGAGACCCAGTACTTC
>.|TRBV4-1|many|TRBJ2-1
CASSQESGTIPWNHEQFF
TGCGCCAGCAGCCAAGAATCAGGGACCATCCCCTGGAACCATGAGCAGTTCTTC
>TRBD1|TRBV6-5|few|TRBJ2-3
CASRYVTGGPDTQYF
TGTGCCAGCAGATACGTTACAGGGGGTCCAGATACGCAGTATTTT
>.|TRBV5-6|.|TRBJ2-5
CASSPYQETQYF
TGTGCCAGCAGCCCGTACCAAGAGACCCAGTACTTC
>TRBD2|TRBV10-3|many|TRBJ2-1
CAISASTGGPYNEQFF
TGTGCCATCAGTGCCTCGACGGGGGGACCCTACAATGAGCAGTTCTTC
>TRBD1|TRBV6-1|many|TRBJ1-5
CASSPGTDGNQPQHF
TGTGCCAGCAGTCCCGGGACAGATGGCAATCAGCCCCAGCATTTT
>TRBD1|TRBV11-2|many|TRBJ1-4
CASSLGQGGEKLFF
TGTGCCAGCAGCTTGGGGCAGGGGGGAGAAAAACTGTTTTTT
>.|TRBV4-1|.|TRBJ1-1
CASSQDGRGPEAFF
TGCGCCAGCAGCCAAGATGGTCGTGGCCCTGAAGCTTTCTTT
>.|TRBV2|.|TRBJ1-2
CASSRASNYGYTF
TGTGCCAGCAGCAGGGCCTCTAACTATGGCTACACCTTC
>.|TRBV29-1|few|TRBJ2-5
CSATGQGETQYF
TGCAGCGCTACAGGTCAGGGCGAGACCCAGTACTTC
>.|TRBV29-1|few|TRBJ2-7
CSAETGFYEQYF
TGCAGCGCAGAGACAGGATTCTACGAGCAGTACTTC
>TRBD1|TRBV29-1|few|TRBJ2-7
CSVGPTGNEQYF
TGCAGCGTTGGGCCGACAGGGAACGAGCAGTACTTC